This T cell receptor beta chain was recovered during a study of shared T cell receptors in the human thymus. The data were produced by immunoSEQ multiplex PCR, yet TCRdb's version contains in-frame clones alone and is incomplete. The data show approximately 730,000 clones, approximately 83% seen once. This clone was picked up a small number of times. CDR3 length equals 17 residues. The V end was cut by 3 bases, the J end by 1 base, with 16 bases between. The germline V gene has CDR1 KGHSH and CDR2 LQKENI. These records were also assigned to another study, of human thymus T cells. From that study: Corrective cardiac operations yielded the resected thymus tissue. Among thymic and blood repertoires, usage of V and J genes appeared biased. Related research described thymic repertoires that were highly overlapping among unrelated individuals.

The specimen sequenced was thymocytes. This chain links TRBV18 with TRBJ1-3; a weak D match, TRBD1 (6 bases). The TCR originated in a girl under two years old with a congenital heart defect. This CDR3 is CASSPGTSRASGNTIYF. The CDR3 DNA reads as TGTGCCAGCTCACCTGGGACATCCCGAGCATCTGGAAACACCATATATTTT.